A single sample is the source of the 21 T cell receptor beta chains below, sequenced in a study of cytotoxic CD8 clonotypes in ibrutinib-treated CLL. Using immunoSEQ multiplex PCR, the repertoire was profiled, and TCRdb retains in-frame clones only, with some absent. The data hold about 160,000 clones, with around nine tenths observed a single time. The specimen comprised PBMCs, sampled at disease progression, from a patient treated with ibrutinib. The receptors here all came from a human donor with chronic lymphocytic leukemia.

The chain couples TRBV4-1 to TRBJ2-7, with TRBD2 identical over 8 bases. The V gene end was trimmed by 0 bases and the J gene end by 4 bases; junction bases not matched to a gene: 11. Per the germline V gene, CDR1 is MGHRA and CDR2 is YSYEKL. This CDR3 region has 17 residues. CDR3 protein: CASSQETLGRAGYEQYF. DNA for the CDR3: TGCGCCAGCAGCCAAGAGACGCTCGGGAGGGCTGGATACGAGCAGTACTTC.

The V gene is TRBV4-3, the J gene TRBJ1-4; weak D call: TRBD1 (5 bases). Germline CDR1 and CDR2: LGHNA and YSLEER. V was cut by 2 bases and J by 8 bases, with 18 bases left in between. The CDR3 has 16 amino acids. Written as DNA, the CDR3 is TGCGCCAGCAGCCAAACATTCCGGGCCCGGGGGGAAAAACTGTTTTTT. Translated, it gives CASSQTFRARGEKLFF.

The table lists this clone with a count of one. The DNA of the CDR3 is TGCGCCAGCAGTGCCCCAACAGGGGGCTCCTACAATGAGCAGTTCTTC. Translation gives CASSAPTGGSYNEQFF. The chain carries TRBV10-1 and TRBJ2-1, with 8 nucleotides matching TRBD1. V gave up 4 bases and J gave up 0 bases; unmatched junction bases: 5. Germline V gives CDR1 WNHNN, CDR2 SYGVQD (reference sequence). The CDR3 has 16 residues.

Regarding this clone: The sample holds other DNA sequences that translate to the same CDR3. The CDR3 bases are TGTGCCAGCAGCTTGGGCAGAAGCACAGATACGCAGTATTTT. Its translation: CASSLGRSTDTQYF. The rearrangement uses TRBV11-3 and TRBJ2-3; D call uncertain. The ends were cut back, 3 bases at V and 0 bases at J, with 7 bases in the middle. The CDR3 is made up of 14 amino acids. Germline CDR1 and CDR2: SGHNT and YENEEA.

The chain recombines TRBV4-1 with TRBJ1-1; D remains unclear. Germline values: CDR1 MGHRA, CDR2 YSYEKL. Trimming removed 4 bases from V and 4 bases from J, with 22 bases in between. CDR3 length equals 17 residues. The CDR3 sequence: CASSPTPVALGGTEAFF. For the CDR3, the DNA is TGCGCCAGCAGCCCCACACCAGTCGCGTTGGGAGGCACTGAAGCTTTCTTT.

This clone was counted once. V and J are TRBV18 and TRBJ1-5, with D uncertain. Trimming shortened V by 2 bases and J by 5 bases, and 10 bases separated the two germline ends. Germline V gene data show CDR1 as KGHSH and CDR2 as LQKENI. The CDR3 runs to 14 residues. In nucleotides, the CDR3 is TGTGCCAGCTCACCAACTGGTTTGGATCAGCCCCAGCATTTT. It encodes CASSPTGLDQPQHF.

The chain couples TRBV11-2 to TRBJ2-7, with D possibly matching TRBD2 (6 bases). V lost 5 bases and J 2 bases, leaving 13 bases between the germline ends. Germline CDR1 and CDR2: SGHAT and FQNNGV. The CDR3 covers 14 residues. The CDR3: CASSRLGKTYEQYF. In DNA form, the CDR3 reads TGTGCCAGCAGCCGACTAGGGAAGACCTACGAGCAGTACTTC.

The V and J genes are TRBV10-3 and TRBJ1-3; D unresolved. With 8 bases removed from V and 0 bases from J, the gap between germline ends came to 5 bases. Germline V CDR1 and CDR2: ENHRY, SYGVKD. This CDR3 spans 12 amino acids. The CDR3, as DNA: TGTGCCATCCGAAGCTCTGGAAACACCATATATTTT. Its protein product is CAIRSSGNTIYF.

This sequence joins TRBV10-2 and TRBJ1-2; perhaps TRBD1 as D (5 bases). Germline lookup yields CDR1 WSHSY and CDR2 SAAADI. The CDR3 runs 15 residues. The V end was cut by 8 bases, the J end by 5 bases, with 21 bases between. CDR3: CASGGRSAEGYGYTF. The CDR3 DNA follows: TGCGCCAGCGGGGGAAGATCAGCAGAAGGGTATGGCTACACCTTC.

This rearrangement joins TRBV5-1 to TRBJ1-2; TRBD1 matches 12 bases. CDR1 is SGHRS, CDR2 YFSETQ, per germline. V dropped 6 bases and J dropped 4; count of bases not matched to a gene: 7. This CDR3 is built from 15 residues. This chain's CDR3 is CASTGTGGGPYGYTF. The CDR3 DNA is TGCGCCAGCACCGGGACAGGGGGCGGCCCCTATGGCTACACCTTC.

The chain links TRBV19 to TRBJ2-1, with a possible D match to TRBD1 (6 bases). This CDR3 comprises 14 residues. V dropped 1 base and J dropped 8 bases, with 12 bases sitting between them. Germline values: CDR1 LNHDA, CDR2 SQIVND (reference sequence). The CDR3 spells CASSIVNRVDEQFF. As DNA, the CDR3 is TGTGCCAGTAGTATAGTGAACAGGGTCGATGAGCAGTTCTTC.

CDR3 nucleotides: TGTGCCAGCAGCGTACTGGTGGGGGGACCCACAGATACGCAGTATTTT. It specifies CASSVLVGGPTDTQYF. The chain employs TRBV9 and TRBJ2-3, with a possible D match to TRBD2 (6 bases). The V gene lost 1 base and the J gene lost 2 bases, with 14 bases spanning the gap. Germline V gives CDR1 SGDLS, CDR2 YYNGEE. This CDR3 region has 16 residues.

The rearrangement joins TRBV5-1 to TRBJ2-1; D may be TRBD2 (7 bases). The CDR3 covers 15 residues. Trimming removed 2 bases at V and 12 bases at J, with 21 bases between. CDR1 is SGHRS, CDR2 YFSETQ, per germline. The CDR3 DNA reads TGCGCCAGCAGCTTTCGGCTAGGGGGAGGGGGTGGGCAGTTCTTC. Protein sequence: CASSFRLGGGGGQFF.

The chain employs TRBV7-6 and TRBJ1-1; TRBD1 agrees at 8 bases. CDR1 and CDR2 from the germline V gene are SGHVS and FNYEAQ. V lost 1 base and J lost 8; bases outside the gene matches: 3. CDR3 length: 13 amino acids. The CDR3, as DNA: TGTGCCAGCAGCTTAGGTGGACAGGGAGAAGCTTTCTTT. Protein product: CASSLGGQGEAFF.

The V and J genes are TRBV11-2 and TRBJ2-7; D remains unclear. Trimming took off 0 bases at V and 4 bases at J, with 10 bases between the two ends. CDR1 and CDR2 (germline): SGHAT, FQNNGV. The CDR3 length is 14 residues. The CDR3 is CASSLDLPNYEQYF. DNA of the CDR3: TGTGCCAGCAGCTTAGATCTTCCGAATTACGAGCAGTACTTC.

V usage is TRBV16 and J usage is TRBJ1-5; TRBD1 agrees at 9 bases. V gave up 7 bases and J gave up 4 bases; unmatched junction bases: 11. There are 16 residues in the CDR3. Germline CDR1 and CDR2: KGHSY and FQNENV. CDR3: CASNPGQGKQNQPQHF. DNA of the CDR3: TGTGCCAGCAACCCGGGACAGGGCAAACAAAATCAGCCCCAGCATTTT.

This chain uses TRBV4-2 with TRBJ2-3, with 9 nucleotides matching TRBD1. V lost 0 bases, J lost 4 bases, and 5 bases stayed unmatched. The CDR3 has 16 residues. CDR1 and CDR2 from the germline V gene are LGHNA and YNFKEQ. The CDR3 nucleotides are TGTGCCAGCAGCCAAGAAGACAGGGGGGTTTCAGATACGCAGTATTTT. As protein: CASSQEDRGVSDTQYF.

The chain is built from TRBV6-9 and TRBJ2-7, with a possible D match to TRBD2 (5 bases). Trimming shortened V by 2 bases and J by 1 base, and 27 bases separated the two germline ends. The CDR3 is 20 residues long. Germline V gene lookup returns CDR1 MNHGY and CDR2 SVAAGI. CDR3 nucleotides: TGTGCCAGCAGTTATAAGTCTAACGGGCTTAGACCATGGAGGTCCTACGAGCAGTACTTC. Translating gives CASSYKSNGLRPWRSYEQYF.

The J gene is TRBJ1-2, the V gene TRBV6-5; D remains ambiguous. Germline CDR1 is MNHEY and CDR2 is SVGAGI. The CDR3 length is 15 residues. V was clipped by 5 bases and J by 2 bases, with 15 bases between them. DNA of the CDR3: TGTGCCAGCAGTCCCCGGGCTGTGGGGAACTATGGCTACACCTTC. Translation gives CASSPRAVGNYGYTF.

The rearrangement joins TRBV6-5 to TRBJ2-3, with unresolved D. This CDR3 region has 16 residues. Germline assignment: CDR1 MNHEY and CDR2 SVGAGI. V was shortened by 2 bases and J by 6 bases, with 18 bases between the two germline ends. CDR3 nucleotides: TGTGCCAGCAGTTACACCCCCGACCACCCCGGCGATACGCAGTATTTT. This encodes CASSYTPDHPGDTQYF.

The chain has TRBV5-4 and TRBJ2-3, with unresolved D. The germline V gene encodes CDR1 SGHNT and CDR2 YYREEE (reference sequence). Trimming stripped 6 bases from V and 6 bases from J, with 8 bases between. The CDR3 runs to 11 residues. Written as DNA, the CDR3 is TGTGCCAGCACCGATACCGATACGCAGTATTTT. Translation gives CASTDTDTQYF.